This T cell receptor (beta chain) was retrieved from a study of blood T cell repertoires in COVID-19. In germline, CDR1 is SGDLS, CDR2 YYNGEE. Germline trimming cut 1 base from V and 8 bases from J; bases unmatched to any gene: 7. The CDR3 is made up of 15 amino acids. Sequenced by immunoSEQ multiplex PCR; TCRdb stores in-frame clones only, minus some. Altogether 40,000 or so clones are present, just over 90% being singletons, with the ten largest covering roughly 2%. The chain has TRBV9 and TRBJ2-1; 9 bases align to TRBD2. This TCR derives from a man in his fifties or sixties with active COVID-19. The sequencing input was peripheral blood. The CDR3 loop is CASSVSGGSNYEQFF. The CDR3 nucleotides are TGTGCCAGCAGCGTAAGCGGGGGGTCTAATTATGAGCAGTTCTTC.